Below, 29 T cell receptor beta chains from the same sample are listed, as sequenced in a study of T cell responses to AZD1222 COVID-19 vaccine. Produced via immunoSEQ multiplex PCR; TCRdb's table is partial and in-frame only. Found here are 55,000 to 65,000 clones, roughly 80% of them singletons; the top ten hold 5%. The sequences come from peripheral blood, collected 28 days after the second AZD1222 dose. The receptors were gathered from an adult who received the AZD1222 COVID-19 vaccine.

This clone showed up just a few times. The V and J genes are TRBV28 and TRBJ1-5, with 7 bases lining up with TRBD1. After removal of 5 bases from V and 5 bases from J, the junction contained 6 bases not matched to a gene. Germline lookup yields CDR1 MDHEN and CDR2 SYDVKM. This CDR3 spans 14 amino acids. CDR3 loop: CASSPDREYQPQHF. The CDR3 nucleotides are TGTGCCAGCAGTCCCGACAGGGAGTATCAGCCCCAGCATTTT.

V is TRBV9 and J is TRBJ1-3; weak D call: TRBD1 (5 bases). Trimming removed 3 bases from V and 0 bases from J, with 16 bases in between. The CDR3 length is 17 residues. Germline assignment: CDR1 SGDLS and CDR2 YYNGEE. CDR3 loop: CASSDRLQGRSGNTIYF. The CDR3, as DNA: TGTGCCAGCAGCGACCGACTTCAGGGCCGCTCTGGAAACACCATATATTTT.

The chain combines TRBV24-1 with TRBJ2-7; D may be TRBD1 (5 bases). Germline V CDR1 and CDR2: KGHDR, SFDVKD. Trimming stripped 8 bases from V and 6 bases from J, with 19 bases between. The CDR3 length is 14 residues. CDR3 bases: TGTGCCACCACCCCCCAGACAGTTTCGGGCGAGCAGTACTTC. Translated, it gives CATTPQTVSGEQYF.

The chain carries TRBV6-5 and TRBJ1-5; D might be TRBD1 (6 bases). The CDR3 extends over 15 amino acids. Trimming cost V 7 bases and J 1 base, with 14 bases left between them. Germline V gives CDR1 MNHEY, CDR2 SVGAGI. The DNA for the CDR3 is TGTGCCAGCATCTGGGGACACTCCAGCAATCAGCCCCAGCATTTT. Protein product: CASIWGHSSNQPQHF.

The chain uses TRBV29-1 and TRBJ1-1; D remains ambiguous. Germline values: CDR1 SQVTM, CDR2 ANQGSEA. The CDR3 covers 12 residues. V was pared by 7 bases and J by 6 bases, with 15 bases between. Here the CDR3 reads CSAADLSAEAFF. The CDR3 nucleotides are TGCAGCGCCGCCGACCTGAGCGCTGAAGCTTTCTTT.

The rearrangement uses TRBV20-1 and TRBJ1-1; 7 bases are shared with TRBD1. V lost 4 bases to trimming and J lost 12 bases; unmatched junction nucleotides: 5. The CDR3 is made up of 10 amino acids. Per the germline V gene, CDR1 is DFQATT and CDR2 is SNEGSKA (reference sequence). The CDR3 sequence is CSATTGRTFF. For the CDR3, the DNA is TGCAGTGCTACGACAGGGAGGACTTTCTTT.

The chain recombines TRBV5-6 with TRBJ1-4; 9 bases line up with TRBD1. The CDR3 consists of 15 residues. Germline V gene lookup returns CDR1 SGHDT and CDR2 YYEEEE. With V trimmed by 4 bases and J by 6 bases, 7 bases remained unmatched. The CDR3 DNA follows: TGTGCCAGCAGCCCCAGGACAGGGGCTGATGAAAAACTGTTTTTT. The encoded protein is CASSPRTGADEKLFF.

This chain links TRBV5-1 with TRBJ2-6; 10 bases align to TRBD1. Losses at the gene ends were 4 bases for V and 4 bases for J; bases not matched to a gene: 5. CDR1 is SGHRS, CDR2 YFSETQ, per germline. The CDR3 loop spans 16 amino acids. The CDR3 nucleotides are TGCGCCAGCAGCACAGGGACAGGGGCAGGGGCCAACGTCCTGACTTTC. This encodes CASSTGTGAGANVLTF.

The chain has TRBV5-1 and TRBJ1-2; D call uncertain. This CDR3 is built from 13 residues. V lost 4 bases to trimming and J lost 4 bases, with 11 bases between them. Germline V gene sequence: CDR1 SGHRS, CDR2 YFSETQ. The chain's CDR3 is CASSPDQTYGYTF. The CDR3 DNA sequence: TGCGCCAGCAGCCCGGACCAGACCTATGGCTACACCTTC.

This clone was observed once. The chain couples TRBV18 to TRBJ1-3; D is uncertain. Germline CDR1 is KGHSH and CDR2 is LQKENI. The length of the CDR3 is 15 residues. Trimming took off 1 base at V and 2 bases at J, with 9 bases between the two ends. CDR3 DNA: TGTGCCAGCTCACCACAGGGAATGGCTGGAAACACCATATATTTT. It yields the protein CASSPQGMAGNTIYF.

The CDR3 loop reads CASISRASGNTIYF. In DNA, the CDR3 is TGTGCCAGCATCAGCAGGGCCTCTGGAAACACCATATATTTT. The chain couples TRBV6-4 to TRBJ1-3; D may be TRBD1 (5 bases). This CDR3 comprises 14 residues. V lost 7 bases and J lost 0, with 10 bases in between. Germline lookup yields CDR1 MRHNA and CDR2 SNTAGT.

DNA of the CDR3: TGTGCCACCAGTAGATCCGGGAGGAGCGGCTACACCTTC. Translation: CATSRSGRSGYTF. The genes are TRBV24-1 and TRBJ1-2; D gene unclear. The CDR3 runs 13 residues. Deletions cut 6 bases from V and 8 bases from J, with 15 bases between. Germline CDR1 and CDR2: KGHDR and SFDVKD.

The J gene is TRBJ2-5, the V gene TRBV2; D possibly uses TRBD1 or TRBD2 (7 bases each). The CDR3 is made up of 16 amino acids. CDR1 is SNHLY, CDR2 FYNNEI, per germline. Trimming stripped 2 bases from V and 0 bases from J, with 13 bases between. DNA for the CDR3: TGTGCCAGCAGTGAACAGGGGGGGGCCAACCAAGAGACCCAGTACTTC. Translation: CASSEQGGANQETQYF.

This chain joins TRBV19 and TRBJ2-7, with D perhaps TRBD1 (5 bases). CDR1 LNHDA and CDR2 SQIVND come from the germline V gene (reference sequence). The V end was cut by 2 bases, the J end by 0 bases, with 11 bases between. This CDR3 has 15 amino acids. This CDR3 reads CASSISGLDSYEQYF. As DNA, the CDR3 is TGTGCCAGTAGTATATCAGGGCTGGACTCCTACGAGCAGTACTTC. Looking up the rest from reference TRBV19 and TRBJ2-7 gives the full variable domain: DGGITQSPKYLFRKEGQNVTLSCEQNLNHDAMYWYRQDPGQGLRLIYYSQIVNDFQKGDIAEGYSVSREKKESFPLTVTSAQKNPTAFYLCASSISGLDSYEQYFGPGTRLTVT.

V is TRBV6-5 and J is TRBJ1-4; 7 positions match TRBD1. The length of the CDR3 is 16 residues. In germline, CDR1 is MNHEY, CDR2 SVGAGI. V was pared by 1 base and J by 8 bases, with 10 bases of the junction left unmatched. In nucleotides, the CDR3 is TGTGCCAGCAGTTACTTCCCACACAGGGGAGGCGAAAAACTGTTTTTT. Its translation: CASSYFPHRGGEKLFF.

The V call is TRBV21-1, the J call TRBJ2-7. TRBV21-1 is an annotated pseudogene. The CDR3 spans 16 residues. This chain's CDR3 is CASSKGKTGFGDEQYF. The CDR3 DNA is TGTGCCAGCAGCAAAGGTAAGACCGGATTCGGTGACGAGCAGTACTTC.

This rearrangement joins TRBV28 to TRBJ2-1; 8 bases fit TRBD2. With V trimmed by 4 bases and J by 3 bases, 8 bases remained unmatched. The germline V gene has CDR1 MDHEN and CDR2 SYDVKM. CDR3 length equals 16 residues. The CDR3 region is CASSSGLAAHYNEQFF. CDR3 bases: TGTGCCAGCAGTTCAGGACTAGCCGCACACTACAATGAGCAGTTCTTC.

V gene TRBV6-5 combines with J gene TRBJ1-6; D is perhaps TRBD1 (5 bases). V gave up 4 bases and J gave up 13 bases, with 23 bases separating them. The CDR3 is 16 residues long. In germline, CDR1 is MNHEY, CDR2 SVGAGI. The CDR3 coding sequence is TGTGCCAGCAGTTCTGGAGGGCGAGACGCTCGGGGCCCCCTCCACTTT. Amino acid sequence: CASSSGGRDARGPLHF.

V gene TRBV19 combines with J gene TRBJ1-1; a weak D match, TRBD1 (6 bases). The germline V and J ends were trimmed by 5 bases and 11 bases, with 27 bases remaining between them. Germline CDR1 reads LNHDA; CDR2 reads SQIVND (reference sequence). The CDR3 spans 16 residues. The CDR3, as DNA: TGTGCCAGTAGTGTATATGCCCTACAGGGTGGAGTGAGTGCTTTCTTT. Translating gives CASSVYALQGGVSAFF. Full variable domain (outside the CDR3, taken from reference TRBV19 and TRBJ1-1): DGGITQSPKYLFRKEGQNVTLSCEQNLNHDAMYWYRQDPGQGLRLIYYSQIVNDFQKGDIAEGYSVSREKKESFPLTVTSAQKNPTAFYLCASSVYALQGGVSAFFGQGTRLTVV.

The chain employs TRBV19 and TRBJ1-6; D not resolved. Germline CDR1 and CDR2: LNHDA and SQIVND (reference sequence). This CDR3 is 15 amino acids long. The V end lost 5 bases, the J end lost 3 bases, and 11 bases lay between the germline ends. CDR3 sequence reads: CASSAWTGYNSPLHF. CDR3 bases: TGTGCCAGTAGTGCTTGGACGGGCTATAATTCACCCCTCCACTTT.

The CDR3 coding sequence is TGTGCCAGTAGAGAACAGGGGGCAGGCACTGAAGCTTTCTTT. Protein sequence: CASREQGAGTEAFF. The gene calls are TRBV19 and TRBJ1-1; 9 positions agree with TRBD1. Germline V gives CDR1 LNHDA, CDR2 SQIVND (reference sequence). CDR3 length equals 14 residues. Germline trimming cut 6 bases from V and 4 bases from J; bases unmatched to any gene: 6.

The V call is TRBV12-5, the J call TRBJ1-1, with a weak D call TRBD1 (5 bases). CDR3 length equals 13 residues. V lost 7 bases, J lost 9 bases, and 18 bases lay in between. Germline V gene data show CDR1 as LGHNT and CDR2 as FRNRAP. CDR3 coding DNA: TGTGCTAGTGCTCAAGACGACAGTCAAAAAGCTTTCTTT. This sequence encodes CASAQDDSQKAFF.

As DNA, the CDR3 is TGTGCCAGCAGTGATCACGGACTAGCGGGTTACACCGGGGAGCTGTTTTTT. Its translation is CASSDHGLAGYTGELFF. The V gene is TRBV6-4, the J gene TRBJ2-2, with TRBD2 matching over 11 bases. Per the germline V gene, CDR1 is MRHNA and CDR2 is SNTAGT. The CDR3 length is 17 residues. With V trimmed by 3 bases and J by 3 bases, 6 bases remained unmatched.

The chain recombines TRBV19 with TRBJ2-2, with D possibly being TRBD2 (6 bases). The CDR3 extends over 14 amino acids. V lost 1 base to trimming and J lost 7 bases, with 10 bases between them. Germline V lookup: CDR1 LNHDA, CDR2 SQIVND (reference sequence). The CDR3 DNA is TGTGCCAGTAGTATAGGTTCGGGGGTCGGGGAGCTGTTTTTT. This encodes CASSIGSGVGELFF.

The J gene is TRBJ2-1, the V gene TRBV6-2 or TRBV6-3; TRBD2 matches 15 bases. This CDR3 region has 18 residues. V shed 2 bases, J shed 4 bases, and the junction held 6 bases outside the gene matches. Germline CDR1 and CDR2: MNHEY and SVGEGT. CDR3 residues: CASSYLGLAGGIYNEQFF. The CDR3 region has the DNA TGTGCCAGCAGTTACCTCGGACTAGCGGGAGGGATATACAATGAGCAGTTCTTC.

The rearrangement links TRBV6-4 to TRBJ2-3, with TRBD2 matching over 11 bases. CDR1 and CDR2 (germline): MRHNA, SNTAGT. The CDR3 extends over 14 amino acids. Trimming at V came to 8 bases and at J to 1 base, leaving 2 bases not matched to a gene. CDR3 nucleotides: TGTGCCAGCTCACTAGCGGGGGGCACAGATACGCAGTATTTT. Amino acid sequence: CASSLAGGTDTQYF.

The V call is TRBV19, the J call TRBJ2-7; 9 bases map to TRBD1. Germline V CDR1 and CDR2: LNHDA, SQIVND (reference sequence). The V segment lost 6 bases and the J segment 1 base; nucleotides outside the gene matches: 7. The CDR3 contains 15 residues. The CDR3 coding sequence is TGTGCCAGTAGCACCGGACAGGGGACATCCTACGAGCAGTACTTC. Its translation: CASSTGQGTSYEQYF.

The chain employs TRBV11-2 and TRBJ1-5; possibly TRBD1 for D (5 bases). The germline V and J ends were trimmed by 3 bases and 2 bases, with 14 bases remaining between them. CDR3 size: 16 residues. The germline V gene has CDR1 SGHAT and CDR2 FQNNGV. CDR3 DNA sequence: TGTGCCAGCAGCTTGGGGACTACAGGAGGCAATCAGCCCCAGCATTTT. Residues: CASSLGTTGGNQPQHF.

The chain uses TRBV28 and TRBJ1-2; D unresolved. V shed 5 bases and J shed 4 bases, with 14 bases lying between them. CDR3 size: 14 residues. CDR1 and CDR2 (germline): MDHEN, SYDVKM. As DNA, the CDR3 is TGTGCCAGCAGTCCCCGGACCTTTACCTATGGCTACACCTTC. Protein product: CASSPRTFTYGYTF.